Following are 24 T cell receptor beta chains from one sample sequenced in a study of cytomegalovirus exposure and HLA in healthy donors. Repertoires were generated with immunoSEQ multiplex PCR, while TCRdb's copy carries only in-frame clones and drops some. Counted here are about 130,000 clones, about 88% occurring once; the ten biggest clones make up 1% to 1.4%. Specimen: PBMCs. The source of these receptors is a woman aged 18-30 years in good health and CMV-seronegative.

This chain links TRBV10-3 with TRBJ2-1; 11 nucleotides match TRBD2. V gave up 7 bases and J gave up 9 bases; unmatched junction bases: 17. The germline V gene encodes CDR1 ENHRY and CDR2 SYGVKD. The CDR3 consists of 17 residues. The CDR3 here is CAITAVPTSGIGGEQFF. CDR3 DNA sequence: TGTGCCATCACCGCGGTACCGACTAGCGGGATAGGAGGTGAGCAGTTCTTC.

This clone was seen more than once but under ten times. V usage is TRBV14 and J usage is TRBJ1-2; weak D call: TRBD1 (6 bases). Trimming shortened V by 0 bases and J by 6 bases, and 14 bases separated the two germline ends. The germline V gene has CDR1 SGHDN and CDR2 FVKESK. The CDR3 is made up of 15 amino acids. The chain's CDR3 is CASSQDSWGRDGYTF. The CDR3 bases are TGTGCCAGCAGCCAAGATTCATGGGGGCGGGATGGCTACACCTTC.

The V call is TRBV5-6, the J call TRBJ1-2; D not resolved. CDR3 length: 15 amino acids. V lost 4 bases and J lost 5, with 18 bases in between. Germline V lookup: CDR1 SGHDT, CDR2 YYEEEE. Here the CDR3 DNA reads TGTGCCAGCAGCCTACGGATGCCCGGCGGATATGGCTACACCTTC. As protein: CASSLRMPGGYGYTF.

The V gene is TRBV19, the J gene TRBJ1-5, with TRBD1 matching over 7 bases. V lost 5 bases, J lost 3 bases, and 4 bases stayed unmatched. The CDR3 has 14 amino acids. The germline CDR1 and CDR2 sequences are LNHDA and SQIVND (reference sequence). CDR3 sequence (DNA): TGTGCCAGTAGTCTCAGGGGGTACAATCAGCCCCAGCATTTT. Translation gives CASSLRGYNQPQHF.

The chain joins TRBV6-6 to TRBJ2-7, with 7 bases matching TRBD1. The V gene end was trimmed by 5 bases and the J gene end by 6 bases; junction bases not matched to a gene: 7. The germline V gene encodes CDR1 MNHNY and CDR2 SVGAGI (reference sequence). CDR3 length: 13 residues. CDR3 in amino acids: CASSHTGEGEQYF. The CDR3 DNA sequence: TGTGCCAGCAGTCACACAGGGGAAGGCGAGCAGTACTTC.

V and J are TRBV4-3 and TRBJ1-5, with 10 bases that match TRBD1. This CDR3 has 15 amino acids. V lost 0 bases to trimming and J lost 6 bases; unmatched junction nucleotides: 2. Germline CDR1 LGHNA, CDR2 YSLEER. The CDR3 sequence is CASSQDRTGGQPQHF. The CDR3 DNA reads TGCGCCAGCAGCCAAGACAGGACAGGGGGTCAGCCCCAGCATTTT.

This rearrangement joins TRBV5-4 to TRBJ2-2, with 9 bases identical to TRBD2. Germline V gives CDR1 SGHNT, CDR2 YYREEE (reference sequence). The CDR3 totals 16 residues. The ends lost 2 bases at V and 5 bases at J; junction bases unmatched: 7. The CDR3 coding sequence is TGTGCCAGCAGCTTAGCGGGAGGCAGTTTAACCGGGGAGCTGTTTTTT. It is translated as CASSLAGGSLTGELFF.

The J gene is TRBJ2-7, the V gene TRBV7-2, with 9 bases fitting TRBD1. The trim removed 4 bases at V and 3 bases at J, leaving 4 bases unmatched. Germline CDR1 SGHTA, CDR2 FQGNSA. The CDR3 totals 14 residues. DNA for the CDR3: TGTGCCAGCAGCTCGGGACAGGGTATCTACGAGCAGTACTTC. It translates to CASSSGQGIYEQYF.

The V and J genes are TRBV5-5 and TRBJ1-2; D not resolved. Trimming stripped 0 bases from V and 4 bases from J, with 16 bases between. The CDR3 covers 16 residues. CDR1 and CDR2 (germline): SGHKS, YYEKEE (reference sequence). CDR3 amino acids: CASSLDVGAVRYGYTF. The CDR3 region has the DNA TGTGCCAGCAGCTTGGACGTTGGAGCAGTCCGCTATGGCTACACCTTC.

The gene calls are TRBV11-2 and TRBJ1-3; 7 positions agree with TRBD1. Germline V CDR1 and CDR2: SGHAT, FQNNGV. The J segment lost 4 bases and the V segment lost 3 bases, leaving 6 bases of the junction unmatched. The CDR3 loop spans 15 amino acids. CDR3 region: CASSFDRVPGNTIYF. Here the CDR3 DNA reads TGTGCCAGCAGCTTTGACAGGGTTCCAGGAAACACCATATATTTT.

The chain employs TRBV5-1 and TRBJ2-3; perhaps TRBD2 as D (6 bases). CDR3 length equals 15 residues. V was pared by 0 bases and J by 3 bases, with 11 bases between. CDR1 is SGHRS and CDR2 is YFSETQ in the germline V gene. CDR3: CASSLDGGGTDTQYF. The CDR3 coding sequence is TGCGCCAGCAGCTTGGACGGTGGAGGGACAGATACGCAGTATTTT.

This clone has just a few counts. This chain joins TRBV5-1 and TRBJ1-2; possibly TRBD1 for D (5 bases). The length of the CDR3 is 14 residues. V was pared by 0 bases and J by 6 bases, with 12 bases between. CDR1 SGHRS and CDR2 YFSETQ come from the germline V gene. The CDR3 protein is CASSLDSGLDGYTF. The CDR3 nucleotides read TGCGCCAGCAGCTTGGATTCAGGGCTCGATGGCTACACCTTC.

The V and J genes are TRBV9 and TRBJ1-3; perhaps TRBD1 as D (6 bases). Trimming pared 1 base from V and 0 bases from J, leaving 11 bases between. This CDR3 is 16 amino acids long. Germline V gene lookup returns CDR1 SGDLS and CDR2 YYNGEE. The CDR3 loop reads CASSVTGHNSGNTIYF. In nucleotides, the CDR3 is TGTGCCAGCAGCGTAACGGGACATAACTCTGGAAACACCATATATTTT. The variable domain in full, with the rest retrieved from reference TRBV9 and TRBJ1-3, is DSGVTQTPKHLITATGQRVTLRCSPRSGDLSVYWYQQSLDQGLQFLIQYYNGEERAKGNILERFSAQQFPDLHSELNLSSLELGDSALYFCASSVTGHNSGNTIYFGEGSWLTVV.

CDR3 residues: CAWSVGTTEQFF. The DNA for the CDR3 is TGTGCCTGGAGTGTAGGGACTACGGAGCAGTTCTTC. The chain links TRBV30 to TRBJ2-1; 7 bases agree with TRBD2. The junction had 3 bases not matched to a gene; V was cut back by 0 bases and J by 10 bases. Germline CDR1 GTSNPN, CDR2 SVGIG (reference sequence). The CDR3 is made up of 12 amino acids.

The chain combines TRBV7-6 with TRBJ2-5, with a tentative D call TRBD2 (5 bases). The CDR3 is 14 amino acids. Trimming left V 5 bases short and J 3 bases short, with 13 bases between. Germline CDR1 SGHVS, CDR2 FNYEAQ. The chain's CDR3 is CASSPVSSEETQYF. DNA of the CDR3: TGTGCCAGCAGCCCCGTTAGTAGCGAAGAGACCCAGTACTTC.

The genes are TRBV6-5 and TRBJ2-7; 8 bases match TRBD2. J lost 3 bases, V lost 0 bases, and 7 bases had no gene match. This CDR3 is built from 16 residues. Germline assignment: CDR1 MNHEY and CDR2 SVGAGI. The CDR3 sequence is CASSYSRVAGGYEQYF. CDR3 nucleotides: TGTGCCAGCAGTTACTCCCGCGTCGCGGGAGGCTACGAGCAGTACTTC.

The V gene is TRBV28, the J gene TRBJ1-2; 7 bases match TRBD1. Germline V gene data show CDR1 as MDHEN and CDR2 as SYDVKM. Trimming removed 5 bases from V and 0 bases from J; junction bases left unmatched: 3. This CDR3 has 14 amino acids. This CDR3 is CASSRQGTNYGYTF. CDR3 nucleotide sequence: TGTGCCAGCAGTCGACAGGGAACTAACTATGGCTACACCTTC.

The gene calls are TRBV19 and TRBJ1-1, with TRBD1 matching over 7 bases. Trimming at V came to 4 bases and at J to 5 bases, leaving 4 bases not matched to a gene. This CDR3 region has 13 residues. The germline CDR1 and CDR2 sequences are LNHDA and SQIVND (reference sequence). This CDR3 reads CASSKDRETEAFF. CDR3 nucleotide sequence: TGTGCCAGTAGTAAAGACAGGGAAACTGAAGCTTTCTTT.

The chain is built from TRBV5-4 and TRBJ2-3; 8 nucleotides line up with TRBD2. This CDR3 has 18 residues. V lost 1 base to trimming and J lost 6 bases; unmatched junction nucleotides: 16. The germline V gene encodes CDR1 SGHNT and CDR2 YYREEE (reference sequence). CDR3: CASSLPHSTGGPGDTQYF. The CDR3 DNA reads as TGTGCCAGCAGCTTGCCCCATTCAACGGGGGGGCCCGGGGATACGCAGTATTTT.

The genes are TRBV5-1 and TRBJ2-7; 9 bases match TRBD2. The V segment lost 0 bases and the J segment 1 base; nucleotides outside the gene matches: 5. Looked up from germline, CDR1 is SGHRS and CDR2 is YFSETQ. The CDR3 is 16 residues long. CDR3 sequence reads: CASSLGPSGISYEQYF. CDR3 in DNA: TGCGCCAGCAGCTTGGGCCCTAGCGGGATATCCTACGAGCAGTACTTC.

The J gene is TRBJ1-3, the V gene TRBV18, with D uncertain. The CDR3 is 16 amino acids. Trimming took off 1 base at V and 0 bases at J, with 10 bases between the two ends. Looked up from germline, CDR1 is KGHSH and CDR2 is LQKENI. CDR3 protein: CASSPRGKNSGNTIYF. CDR3 nucleotide sequence: TGTGCCAGCTCACCACGCGGCAAAAACTCTGGAAACACCATATATTTT.

This rearrangement joins TRBV18 to TRBJ2-1; D uncertain. The CDR3 sequence is 16 residues long. Germline V gene data show CDR1 as KGHSH and CDR2 as LQKENI. V was pared by 6 bases and J by 0 bases, with 15 bases between. For the CDR3, the DNA is TGTGCCAGCTCGCGGATCTTCGACCCCTCCTACAATGAGCAGTTCTTC. It encodes CASSRIFDPSYNEQFF.

The chain combines TRBV28 with TRBJ1-3; a possible D gene is TRBD1 (6 bases). The CDR3 contains 14 residues. Trimming stripped 7 bases from V and 4 bases from J, with 14 bases between. Germline CDR1 MDHEN, CDR2 SYDVKM. The DNA of the CDR3 is TGTGCCAGCAAACGTGGACAGACAGGAAACACCATATATTTT. Amino acids: CASKRGQTGNTIYF.

The chain joins TRBV1 to TRBJ2-1; the D call of TRBD2 is as the table states it, not checked on the DNA. TRBV1 is a pseudogene. The CDR3 contains 20 residues. The CDR3 nucleotides are TGCACCAGCAGCCACTTCCCAATAACGGAAACACGTCGGACTAGGGGCAAGCAGTTCTTC. This sequence encodes CTSSHFPITETRRTRGKQFF.